This T cell receptor beta chain emerged from a study of post-analysis software for immune sequencing data. Study at large: Included courses were relapsing-remitting and secondary progressive multiple sclerosis; progressive-relapsing multiple sclerosis was also included.

This clonotype has only a few counts. The antigen remains unidentified. Unique molecular identifiers were present in the TCR beta cDNA libraries. Researchers reported some 500,000 cDNA molecules coming from roughly 1 to 10 million T cells. From the PCR reads, TCRdb called clonotypes with MiXCR, one entry per CDR3 protein. This table has under 200,000 distinct CDR3 sequences, 29% appearing once. Per the germline V gene, CDR1 is SNHLY and CDR2 is FYNNEI. This CDR3 region has 13 residues. V was clipped by 9 bases and J by 3 bases, with 12 bases between them. General study points: Normalized Chao1 diversity was significantly reduced in patients versus controls. Controls showed lower frequencies than patients for five TRBV segments, and TRBV5-6, TRBV5-1 and TRBV20-1 were among these.

The clonotype comes from a girl younger than 18 with multiple sclerosis. The genes are TRBV2 and TRBJ1-5, with D maybe TRBD1 (5 bases). The specimen sequenced was blood. CDR3 DNA: TGTGCCAGTCAGGACACAAACAATCAGCCCCAGCATTTT. This gives the protein CASQDTNNQPQHF.